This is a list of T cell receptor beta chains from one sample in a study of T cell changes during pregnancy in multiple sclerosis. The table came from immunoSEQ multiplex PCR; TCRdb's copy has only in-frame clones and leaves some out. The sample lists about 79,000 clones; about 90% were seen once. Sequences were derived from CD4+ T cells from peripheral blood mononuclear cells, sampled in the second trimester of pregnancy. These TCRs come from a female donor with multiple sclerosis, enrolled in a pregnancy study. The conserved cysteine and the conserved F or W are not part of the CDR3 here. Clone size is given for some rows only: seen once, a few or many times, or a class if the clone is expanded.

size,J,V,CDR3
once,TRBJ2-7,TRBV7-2,ASSLLAGGPNEQY
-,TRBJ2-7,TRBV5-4,ASSSRLAGQAYEQY
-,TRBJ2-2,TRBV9,ASTTNTGELF
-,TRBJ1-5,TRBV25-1,ASSEWAKRGNQPQH
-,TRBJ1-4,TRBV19,ASTPRQGINNEKLF
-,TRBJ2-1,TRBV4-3,ASSQDPNYNEQF
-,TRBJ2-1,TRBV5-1,ASSLPLDSSIDEQF
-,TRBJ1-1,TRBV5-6,ASSFGQALNTEAF
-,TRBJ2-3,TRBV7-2,ASSRGGAVSDTQY
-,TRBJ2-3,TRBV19,ASTQRRGGWDTQY
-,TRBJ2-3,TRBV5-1,ASRMGAADTQY
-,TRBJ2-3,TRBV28,ASIGLAEGTDTQY
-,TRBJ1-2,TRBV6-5,ATARAPNYGYT
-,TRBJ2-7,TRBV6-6,ASSLTSGYEQY
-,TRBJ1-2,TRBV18,ASSPVTGYTYGYT
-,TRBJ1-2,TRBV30,AWSVRYGYT
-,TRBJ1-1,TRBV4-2,ASSQEPDRGAEAF
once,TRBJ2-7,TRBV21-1,ASSKDTSGTYEQY
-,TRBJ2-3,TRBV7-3,ASSLGTSESDTQY